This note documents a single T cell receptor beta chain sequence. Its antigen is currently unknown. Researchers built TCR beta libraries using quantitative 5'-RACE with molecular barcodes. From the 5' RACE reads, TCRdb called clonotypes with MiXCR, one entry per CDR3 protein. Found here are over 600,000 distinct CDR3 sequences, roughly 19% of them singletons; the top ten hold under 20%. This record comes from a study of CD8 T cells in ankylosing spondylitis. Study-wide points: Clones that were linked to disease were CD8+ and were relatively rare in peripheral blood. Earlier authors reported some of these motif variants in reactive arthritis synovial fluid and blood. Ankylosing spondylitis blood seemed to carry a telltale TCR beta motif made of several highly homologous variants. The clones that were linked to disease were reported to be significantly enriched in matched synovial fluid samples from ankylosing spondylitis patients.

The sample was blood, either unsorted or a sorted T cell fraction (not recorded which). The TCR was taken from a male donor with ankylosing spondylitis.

CDR3: CSAREGGNSYEQYF. CDR3 DNA sequence: TGCAGTGCTAGAGAGGGCGGGAATTCGTACGAGCAGTACTTC. The chain employs TRBV20-1 and TRBJ2-7; a possible D gene is TRBD2 (6 bases). The length of the CDR3 is 14 residues. Trimming stripped 0 bases from V and 4 bases from J, with 13 bases between. Germline V lookup: CDR1 DFQATT, CDR2 SNEGSKA (reference sequence).